One T cell receptor beta chain is described in this entry. Its antigen is currently unknown. The source of the sample is a study of CD4 T cells in relation to SARS-CoV-2 and coronaviruses. Notes on the study in general: SARS-CoV-2-driven expansion was significantly weaker in crossreactive than monoreactive clones.

Before the COVID-19 pandemic, during about 2011-2019, CD4+ T cells were taken from unexposed donors. Cryopreserved PBMCs were CD4-enriched, then split into naive and memory cells. Uncultured naive and memory CD4+ T cells supplied DNA for deep TCR-beta sequencing. Assay: immunoSEQ multiplex PCR; the TCRdb copy retains only in-frame clones and omits some. The sample has about 65,000 clones; about nine tenths are singletons. Per germline, CDR1 SNHLY and CDR2 FYNNEI. The ends were cut back, 6 bases at V and 5 bases at J, with 13 bases in the middle. The CDR3 has 14 amino acids. The J gene is TRBJ1-4, the V gene TRBV2; D is unclear. The specimen was memory CD4+ T cells from PBMCs. This receptor was obtained from a human donor in good health. CDR3 nucleotides: TGTGCCAGCAGCTCAACCGGGAGAAATGAAAAACTGTTTTTT. Translation gives CASSSTGRNEKLFF.